This is a list of T cell receptor beta chains from one sample in a study of identical twins. Using its own MiXCR run on the 5' RACE reads, TCRdb lists one record per CDR3 protein. The table has 350,000 to 450,000 distinct CDR3 sequences, about 18% seen once. Sequenced sample: naive T cells sorted from blood. Receptors originate from a man aged 50 to 59 in good health. Each CDR3 is given with its conserved first and last residue. D genes are given only for firm matches. Clone size is stated in some rows and not others, as once, few, many or a class when expanded.

d_call: NA; j_call: TRBJ2-3; clone_size: few; cdr3_length: 15; v_call: TRBV20-1; cdr3_aa: CSASRTLSRTDTQYF; cdr3_nt: TGCAGTGCTAGTCGGACGCTTAGTCGCACAGATACGCAGTATTTT
d_call: TRBD2; j_call: TRBJ2-7; clone_size: many; cdr3_length: 16; v_call: TRBV4-1; cdr3_aa: CASSQDNSGGSYEQYF; cdr3_nt: TGCGCCAGCAGCCAAGATAACTCGGGGGGCTCCTACGAGCAGTACTTC
d_call: NA; j_call: TRBJ2-4; clone_size: many; cdr3_length: 17; v_call: TRBV27; cdr3_aa: CASSSRPGDIAKNIQYF; cdr3_nt: TGTGCCAGCAGTTCCCGACCCGGGGACATAGCCAAAAACATTCAGTACTTC
d_call: NA; j_call: TRBJ2-5; clone_size: many; cdr3_length: 16; v_call: TRBV9; cdr3_aa: CASSVDAGSYQETQYF; cdr3_nt: TGTGCCAGCAGCGTAGATGCGGGATCGTACCAAGAGACCCAGTACTTC
d_call: TRBD2; j_call: TRBJ2-1; clone_size: NA; cdr3_length: 15; v_call: TRBV27; cdr3_aa: CASSFTSGLNNEQFF; cdr3_nt: TGTGCCAGCAGTTTCACTAGCGGGCTTAACAATGAGCAGTTCTTC
d_call: TRBD2; j_call: TRBJ2-7; clone_size: NA; cdr3_length: 13; v_call: TRBV12-3/TRBV12-4; cdr3_aa: CASRQAGAHEQYF; cdr3_nt: TGTGCCAGCAGGCAAGCGGGAGCCCACGAGCAGTACTTC
d_call: NA; j_call: TRBJ2-1; clone_size: NA; cdr3_length: 14; v_call: TRBV5-1; cdr3_aa: CASTTGTPYNEQFF; cdr3_nt: TGCGCCAGCACAACCGGGACACCCTACAATGAGCAGTTCTTC
d_call: TRBD1; j_call: TRBJ1-1; clone_size: few; cdr3_length: 17; v_call: TRBV5-1; cdr3_aa: CASSFGTGLDPGTEAFF; cdr3_nt: TGCGCCAGCAGCTTCGGGACAGGGCTGGATCCAGGCACTGAAGCTTTCTTT
d_call: TRBD1; j_call: TRBJ2-7; clone_size: NA; cdr3_length: 16; v_call: TRBV6-2/TRBV6-3; cdr3_aa: CASSYSSDRGNYEQYF; cdr3_nt: TGTGCCAGCAGTTACTCGAGTGACAGGGGAAACTACGAGCAGTACTTC
d_call: NA; j_call: TRBJ2-2; clone_size: NA; cdr3_length: 13; v_call: TRBV6-5; cdr3_aa: CASSYRYTGELFF; cdr3_nt: TGTGCCAGCAGTTATAGGTACACCGGGGAGCTGTTTTTT
d_call: TRBD2; j_call: TRBJ2-1; clone_size: NA; cdr3_length: 16; v_call: TRBV7-2; cdr3_aa: CASSLWGGRARGEQFF; cdr3_nt: TGTGCCAGCAGCTTATGGGGCGGGAGGGCCCGTGGTGAACAGTTCTTC
d_call: NA; j_call: TRBJ1-2; clone_size: many; cdr3_length: 13; v_call: TRBV20-1; cdr3_aa: CSAKTGWDYGYTF; cdr3_nt: TGCAGTGCTAAGACGGGGTGGGACTATGGCTACACCTTC
d_call: TRBD2; j_call: TRBJ2-1; clone_size: many; cdr3_length: 15; v_call: TRBV2; cdr3_aa: CASSAFSGGNNEQFF; cdr3_nt: TGTGCCAGCAGTGCGTTTAGCGGGGGCAACAATGAGCAGTTCTTC
d_call: TRBD2; j_call: TRBJ2-5; clone_size: few; cdr3_length: 13; v_call: TRBV9; cdr3_aa: CASSVGGGETQYF; cdr3_nt: TGTGCCAGCAGCGTAGGGGGGGGTGAGACCCAGTACTTC
d_call: NA; j_call: TRBJ1-1; clone_size: NA; cdr3_length: 13; v_call: TRBV6-5; cdr3_aa: CASSYGGALEAFF; cdr3_nt: TGTGCCAGCAGTTACGGCGGGGCACTTGAAGCTTTCTTT
d_call: NA; j_call: TRBJ1-2; clone_size: NA; cdr3_length: 12; v_call: TRBV30; cdr3_aa: CAWTGSGYGYTF; cdr3_nt: TGTGCCTGGACAGGGTCTGGCTATGGCTACACCTTC
d_call: TRBD2; j_call: TRBJ2-7; clone_size: many; cdr3_length: 14; v_call: TRBV20-1; cdr3_aa: CSATGTSGSYEQYF; cdr3_nt: TGCAGTGCAACCGGGACTAGCGGCTCCTACGAGCAGTACTTC
d_call: TRBD2; j_call: TRBJ2-5; clone_size: NA; cdr3_length: 17; v_call: TRBV10-3; cdr3_aa: CAISESHGTSGRETQYF; cdr3_nt: TGTGCCATCAGTGAGTCGCATGGGACTAGCGGAAGGGAGACCCAGTACTTC
d_call: NA; j_call: TRBJ1-3; clone_size: NA; cdr3_length: 15; v_call: TRBV11-2; cdr3_aa: CASSLAFQGGNTIYF; cdr3_nt: TGTGCCAGCAGCTTAGCCTTTCAAGGGGGAAACACCATATATTTT
d_call: NA; j_call: TRBJ2-4; clone_size: NA; cdr3_length: 17; v_call: TRBV4-3; cdr3_aa: CASSQVNGPGQGNIQYF; cdr3_nt: TGCGCCAGCAGCCAAGTGAACGGACCGGGTCAGGGAAACATTCAGTACTTC
d_call: NA; j_call: TRBJ1-2; clone_size: NA; cdr3_length: 13; v_call: TRBV20-1; cdr3_aa: CSATRVDGPGYTF; cdr3_nt: TGCAGTGCTACCAGGGTGGATGGCCCCGGCTACACCTTC
d_call: NA; j_call: TRBJ2-3; clone_size: few; cdr3_length: 14; v_call: TRBV15; cdr3_aa: CATSRDTRTDTQYF; cdr3_nt: TGTGCCACCAGCAGAGACACCCGCACAGATACGCAGTATTTT
d_call: NA; j_call: TRBJ2-3; clone_size: few; cdr3_length: 17; v_call: TRBV5-4; cdr3_aa: CASSLALSFPGTDTQYF; cdr3_nt: TGTGCCAGCAGCTTGGCCTTGTCCTTCCCTGGCACAGATACGCAGTATTTT
d_call: NA; j_call: TRBJ2-7; clone_size: once; cdr3_length: 13; v_call: TRBV7-9; cdr3_aa: CASSLGVDHEQYF; cdr3_nt: TGTGCCAGCAGCTTGGGGGTTGACCACGAGCAGTACTTC
d_call: TRBD1; j_call: TRBJ2-7; clone_size: many; cdr3_length: 18; v_call: TRBV19; cdr3_aa: CASSGTFRGQDYSYEQYF; cdr3_nt: TGTGCCAGTAGTGGCACCTTCCGAGGACAGGATTATTCCTACGAGCAGTACTTC
d_call: NA; j_call: TRBJ2-3; clone_size: NA; cdr3_length: 19; v_call: TRBV5-6; cdr3_aa: CASSLAHGFGQGSTDTQYF; cdr3_nt: TGTGCCAGCAGCTTGGCCCACGGTTTCGGGCAGGGTAGCACAGATACGCAGTATTTT
d_call: NA; j_call: TRBJ2-7; clone_size: NA; cdr3_length: 17; v_call: TRBV6-2/TRBV6-3; cdr3_aa: CASSTSEGWLAGYEQYF; cdr3_nt: TGTGCCAGCAGTACCTCTGAGGGATGGCTAGCCGGCTACGAGCAGTACTTC
d_call: NA; j_call: TRBJ2-3; clone_size: NA; cdr3_length: 17; v_call: TRBV4-1; cdr3_aa: CASSPVTVGGGTDTQYF; cdr3_nt: TGCGCCAGCAGCCCCGTTACAGTGGGGGGCGGCACAGATACGCAGTATTTT
d_call: TRBD2; j_call: TRBJ2-6; clone_size: few; cdr3_length: 16; v_call: TRBV20-1; cdr3_aa: CSATTSGTTGANVLTF; cdr3_nt: TGCAGTGCTACGACTAGCGGAACGACCGGGGCCAACGTCCTGACTTTC
d_call: TRBD1; j_call: TRBJ1-2; clone_size: many; cdr3_length: 13; v_call: TRBV5-1; cdr3_aa: CASSKGQGHGYTF; cdr3_nt: TGCGCCAGCAGCAAGGGACAGGGGCATGGCTACACCTTC
d_call: NA; j_call: TRBJ2-2; clone_size: NA; cdr3_length: 17; v_call: TRBV5-1; cdr3_aa: CASTSSAPSSGSGELFF; cdr3_nt: TGCGCCAGCACGTCGTCGGCGCCCTCATCGGGTTCCGGGGAGCTGTTTTTT
d_call: TRBD1; j_call: TRBJ2-7; clone_size: NA; cdr3_length: 14; v_call: TRBV10-3; cdr3_aa: CAISDSGTGDEQYF; cdr3_nt: TGTGCCATCAGTGACTCCGGGACAGGGGACGAGCAGTACTTC
d_call: NA; j_call: TRBJ1-3; clone_size: NA; cdr3_length: 13; v_call: TRBV20-1; cdr3_aa: CSARGQGERTIYF; cdr3_nt: TGCAGTGCTAGAGGGCAGGGCGAGCGCACCATATATTTT
d_call: TRBD2; j_call: TRBJ2-7; clone_size: NA; cdr3_length: 15; v_call: TRBV5-1; cdr3_aa: CASSLFPSGDYEQYF; cdr3_nt: TGCGCCAGCAGCTTGTTCCCTAGCGGAGATTACGAGCAGTACTTC
d_call: NA; j_call: TRBJ1-5; clone_size: NA; cdr3_length: 15; v_call: TRBV7-2; cdr3_aa: CASSLVRGYNQPQHF; cdr3_nt: TGTGCCAGCAGCTTAGTCCGGGGGTACAATCAGCCCCAGCATTTT
d_call: TRBD1; j_call: TRBJ2-7; clone_size: NA; cdr3_length: 13; v_call: TRBV7-7; cdr3_aa: CASSKDRDGEQYF; cdr3_nt: TGTGCCAGCAGCAAGGACAGGGACGGCGAGCAGTACTTC
d_call: NA; j_call: TRBJ2-3; clone_size: many; cdr3_length: 14; v_call: TRBV28; cdr3_aa: CASSLGLDTDTQYF; cdr3_nt: TGTGCCAGCAGTTTAGGGCTCGACACAGATACGCAGTATTTT
d_call: NA; j_call: TRBJ2-1; clone_size: NA; cdr3_length: 15; v_call: TRBV20-1; cdr3_aa: CSARDLGRNYNEQFF; cdr3_nt: TGCAGTGCTAGAGATCTTGGGCGGAACTACAATGAGCAGTTCTTC
d_call: NA; j_call: TRBJ2-2; clone_size: NA; cdr3_length: 15; v_call: TRBV29-1; cdr3_aa: CSASAGGHYTGELFF; cdr3_nt: TGCAGCGCCTCTGCAGGGGGGCATTACACCGGGGAGCTGTTTTTT